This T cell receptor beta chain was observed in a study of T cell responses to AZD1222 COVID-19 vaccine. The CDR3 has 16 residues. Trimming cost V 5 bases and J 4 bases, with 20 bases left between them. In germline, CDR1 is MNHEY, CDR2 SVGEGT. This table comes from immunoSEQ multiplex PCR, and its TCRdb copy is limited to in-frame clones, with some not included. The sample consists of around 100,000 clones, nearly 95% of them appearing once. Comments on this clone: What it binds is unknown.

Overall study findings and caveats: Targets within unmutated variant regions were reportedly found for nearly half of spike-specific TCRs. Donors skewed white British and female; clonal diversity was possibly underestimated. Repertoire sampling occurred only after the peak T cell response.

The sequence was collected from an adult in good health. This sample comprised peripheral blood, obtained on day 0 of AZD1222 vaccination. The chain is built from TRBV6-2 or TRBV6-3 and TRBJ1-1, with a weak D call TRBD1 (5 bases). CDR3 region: CASSNTSRAWGTEAFF. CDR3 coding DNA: TGTGCCAGCAGTAATACCTCCAGGGCCTGGGGCACTGAAGCTTTCTTT.